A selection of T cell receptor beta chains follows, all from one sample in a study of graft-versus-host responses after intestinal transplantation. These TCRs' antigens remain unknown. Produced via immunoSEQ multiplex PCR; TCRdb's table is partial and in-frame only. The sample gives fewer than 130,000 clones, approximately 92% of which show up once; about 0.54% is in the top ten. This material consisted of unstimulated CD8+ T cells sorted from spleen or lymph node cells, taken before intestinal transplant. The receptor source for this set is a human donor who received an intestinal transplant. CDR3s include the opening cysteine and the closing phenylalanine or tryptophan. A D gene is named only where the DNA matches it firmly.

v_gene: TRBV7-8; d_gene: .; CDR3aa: CASSLDGLYTGELFF
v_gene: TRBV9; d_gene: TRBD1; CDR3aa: CASSPGGVWSEQYF
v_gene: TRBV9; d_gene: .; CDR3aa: CASGHGLDSYEQYF
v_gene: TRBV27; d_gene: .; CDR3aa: CASSSDPSSYEQYF
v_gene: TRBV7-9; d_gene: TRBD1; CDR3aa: CASSQTTGRSYEQYF
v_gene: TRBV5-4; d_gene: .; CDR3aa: CASSLVGGREQYF
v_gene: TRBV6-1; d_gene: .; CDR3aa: CASSVGRGPSYEQYF
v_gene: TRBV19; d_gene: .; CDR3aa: CASSIGSAGPYEQYF
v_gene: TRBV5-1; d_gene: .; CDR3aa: CASSIRQGNTGELFF
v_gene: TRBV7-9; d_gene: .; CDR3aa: CASSLSGRTEAFF
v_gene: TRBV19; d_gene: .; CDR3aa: CASSIAAGVGGPGSYEQYF
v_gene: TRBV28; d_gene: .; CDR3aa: CASSTNPDSPGDTQYF
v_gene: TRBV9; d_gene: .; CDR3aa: CASSPRPTAILGYEQYF
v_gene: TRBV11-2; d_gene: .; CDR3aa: CASSLGLSEQFF
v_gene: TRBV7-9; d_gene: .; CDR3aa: CASSSKRTVSPNEKLFF
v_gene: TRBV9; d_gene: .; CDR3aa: CASTNLGVEQFF
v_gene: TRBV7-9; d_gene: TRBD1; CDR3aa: CASSPLRDRVSGYTF
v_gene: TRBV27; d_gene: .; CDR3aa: CASSLFQGTRTYNEQFF
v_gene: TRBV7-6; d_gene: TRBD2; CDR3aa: CASSALFGTSASGETQYF
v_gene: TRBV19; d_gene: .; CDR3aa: CASSSVGGARDYGYTF
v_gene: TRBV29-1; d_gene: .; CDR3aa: CSFQPNRAVGYTF
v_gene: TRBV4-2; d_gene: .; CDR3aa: CASSQDGRAYSNQPQHF
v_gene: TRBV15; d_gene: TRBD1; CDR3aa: CATSRVAGGGQPQHF
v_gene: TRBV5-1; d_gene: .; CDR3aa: CASSPNYRAYGYTF
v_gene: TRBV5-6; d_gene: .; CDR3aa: CASSLASRLQETQYF
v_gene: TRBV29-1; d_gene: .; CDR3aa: CSVEEGADQNYGYTF
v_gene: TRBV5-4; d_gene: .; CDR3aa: CASSSTGGTYYEQYF
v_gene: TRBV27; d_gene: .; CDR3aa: CASSFPGGREQFF
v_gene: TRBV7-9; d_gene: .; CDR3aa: CASSRGTPYEQYF
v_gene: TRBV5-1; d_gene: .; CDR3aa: CASSLGWGNEQYF
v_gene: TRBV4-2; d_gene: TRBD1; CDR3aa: CASSPLDRVSGYGYTF
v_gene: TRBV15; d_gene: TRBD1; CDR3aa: CATSRVDRGEKLFF
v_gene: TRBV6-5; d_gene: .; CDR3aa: CASSYSSGGDTQYF
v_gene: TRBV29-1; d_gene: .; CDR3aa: CSVRDNRGGETQYF
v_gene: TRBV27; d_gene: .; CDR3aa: CASSFNREHGYTF
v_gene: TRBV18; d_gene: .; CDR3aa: CASSPGGRGQNNEQFF
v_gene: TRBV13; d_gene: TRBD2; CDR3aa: CASSQLAPAETQYF
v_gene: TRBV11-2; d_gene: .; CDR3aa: CASSLYPGAPNEQFF
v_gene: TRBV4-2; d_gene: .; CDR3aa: CASSQGLDFTGELFF
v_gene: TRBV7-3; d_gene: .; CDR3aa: CASSLLAGTGELFF
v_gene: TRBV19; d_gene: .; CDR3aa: CASSITEYSNQPQHF
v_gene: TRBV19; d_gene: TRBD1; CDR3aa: CASRPGGNTEAFF
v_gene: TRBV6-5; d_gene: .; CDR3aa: CASRSKGYTF
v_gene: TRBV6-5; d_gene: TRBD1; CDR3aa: CASVQRTGAYEQFF
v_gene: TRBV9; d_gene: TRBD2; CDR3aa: CASSVMGGRGEQFF
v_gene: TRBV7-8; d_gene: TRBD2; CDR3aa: CASSPLFSGRGGEQFF
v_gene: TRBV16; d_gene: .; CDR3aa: CASSQGLDYEQYF
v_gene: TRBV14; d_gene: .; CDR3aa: CASSQEARTEAFF
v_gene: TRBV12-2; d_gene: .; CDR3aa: CASRSRGGLPSPEQYF
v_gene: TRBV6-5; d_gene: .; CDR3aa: CASSYEGIADTQYF
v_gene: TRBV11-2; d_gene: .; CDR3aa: CASSFEARITDTQYF
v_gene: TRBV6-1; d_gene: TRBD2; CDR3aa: CASKKGPREGETQYF
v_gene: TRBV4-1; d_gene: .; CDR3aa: CASSQEEGFYEQYF